The 9 T cell receptor beta chains listed next were all sequenced from one sample in a study of blood T cell repertoires in COVID-19. Sequencing was performed with immunoSEQ multiplex PCR; in TCRdb, only in-frame clones are kept and a portion is missing. Among about 220,000 clones listed, 82% were seen once. What was sequenced was PBMCs or T cells enriched from blood (not recorded which). The receptors originated from a woman in her sixties or seventies who had recovered from COVID-19.

The chain recombines TRBV5-1 with TRBJ2-7, with 10 bases fitting TRBD1. V lost 4 bases to trimming and J lost 5 bases; unmatched junction nucleotides: 6. The CDR3 is 14 amino acids. Germline CDR1 SGHRS, CDR2 YFSETQ. For the CDR3, the DNA is TGCGCCAGCAGCGGGACAGGGGCCAAAGACGAGCAGTACTTC. Translation gives CASSGTGAKDEQYF.

This clone has only one observation. The chain is built from TRBV5-8 and TRBJ2-7, with 7 bases aligning to TRBD1. J lost 1 base, V lost 7 bases, and 5 bases had no gene match. Germline values: CDR1 SGHTS, CDR2 YDEGEE. The CDR3 consists of 13 residues. The CDR3 nucleotides are TGTGCCAGCGATGGACAGGCTTCCTACGAGCAGTACTTC. This gives the protein CASDGQASYEQYF.

The CDR3 spells CASSQLLSRGNEKLFF. DNA of the CDR3: TGCGCCAGCAGCCAACTTTTGAGCAGGGGGAATGAAAAACTGTTTTTT. This chain connects TRBV4-3 to TRBJ1-4; 7 nucleotides match TRBD1. In germline, CDR1 is LGHNA, CDR2 YSLEER. The CDR3 covers 16 residues. V was clipped by 2 bases and J by 5 bases; unmatched bases: 8.

The chain uses TRBV7-9 and TRBJ1-2; 8 bases line up with TRBD1. The V gene's germline CDR1 is SEHNR and CDR2 FQNEAQ (reference sequence). J lost 8 bases, V lost 5 bases, and 7 bases had no gene match. CDR3 length: 13 residues. The CDR3 sequence is CASSAQGVRGYTF. In nucleotides, the CDR3 is TGTGCCAGCAGCGCACAGGGGGTAAGGGGCTACACCTTC.

V is TRBV3-1 (or the pseudogene TRBV3-2) and J is TRBJ1-4; perhaps TRBD1 as D (5 bases). V lost 5 bases and J 8 bases, leaving 12 bases between the germline ends. Germline V gene sequence: CDR1 LGHDT, CDR2 YNNKEL (reference sequence). This CDR3 spans 13 amino acids. The CDR3 DNA reads as TGTGCCAGCAGCGGGGGGGACCGGGAAAAACTGTTTTTT. Translating it yields CASSGGDREKLFF.

V is TRBV19 and J is TRBJ1-2; D gene uncertain. Germline V gene sequence: CDR1 LNHDA, CDR2 SQIVND (reference sequence). Trimming cost V 4 bases and J 6 bases, with 30 bases left between them. This CDR3 is 19 amino acids long. DNA of the CDR3: TGTGCCAGTAGTAACTTTGGGGAGAGCAGGTCTTTATTTTTTCATGGCTACACCTTC. It specifies CASSNFGESRSLFFHGYTF.

The genes are TRBV5-8 and TRBJ2-3, with 9 bases aligning to TRBD1. The germline V gene has CDR1 SGHTS and CDR2 YDEGEE. The CDR3 spans 14 residues. Germline trimming cut 4 bases from V and 4 bases from J; bases unmatched to any gene: 4. CDR3: CASSLGQGADTQYF. CDR3 nucleotide sequence: TGTGCCAGCAGCCTGGGACAGGGCGCAGATACGCAGTATTTT.

CDR3 region: CASSLYSPAKNIQYF. CDR3 nucleotides: TGTGCCAGCAGCTTGTACAGCCCAGCCAAAAACATTCAGTACTTC. J is TRBJ2-4 and V is TRBV5-6; D not resolved. Germline CDR1 is SGHDT and CDR2 is YYEEEE. This CDR3 region has 15 residues. The V gene lost 1 base and the J gene lost 0 bases, with 8 bases spanning the gap.

J is TRBJ2-1 and V is TRBV11-2; 10 bases align to TRBD1. This CDR3 is 16 amino acids long. J gave up 5 bases and V 5 bases, and 9 bases lay outside the gene matches. Germline CDR1 is SGHAT and CDR2 is FQNNGV. The CDR3 loop is CASSRGGTGANNEQFF. DNA of the CDR3: TGTGCCAGCAGCCGAGGTGGGACAGGGGCTAACAATGAGCAGTTCTTC.